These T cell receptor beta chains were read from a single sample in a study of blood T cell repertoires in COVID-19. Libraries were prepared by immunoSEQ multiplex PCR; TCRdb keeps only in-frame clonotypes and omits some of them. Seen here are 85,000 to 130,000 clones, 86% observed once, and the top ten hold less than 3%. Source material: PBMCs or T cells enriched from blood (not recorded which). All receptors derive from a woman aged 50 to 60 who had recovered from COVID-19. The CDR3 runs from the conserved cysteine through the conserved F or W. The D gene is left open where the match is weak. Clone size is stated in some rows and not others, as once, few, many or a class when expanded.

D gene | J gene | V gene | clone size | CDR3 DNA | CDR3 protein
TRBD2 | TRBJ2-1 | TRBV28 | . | TGTGCCAGCAGTTTAATAGGGACTAGCGGGAGAAATGAGCAGTTCTTC | CASSLIGTSGRNEQFF
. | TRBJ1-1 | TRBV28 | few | TGTGCCAGCAGTTTGAGGCTAAGCGGCACTGAAGCTTTCTTT | CASSLRLSGTEAFF
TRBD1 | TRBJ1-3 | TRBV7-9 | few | TGTGCCAGCAGCTTAGATGGGACAGAATTCTCTGGAAACACCATATATTTT | CASSLDGTEFSGNTIYF
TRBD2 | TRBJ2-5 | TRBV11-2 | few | TGTGCCAGCAGCTTAGCTCTAGCGGTGAGAGAGACCCAGTACTTC | CASSLALAVRETQYF
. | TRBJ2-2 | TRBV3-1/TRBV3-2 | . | TGTGCCAGCAGCCAAGTGAACAGAATTAACACCGGGGAGCTGTTTTTT | CASSQVNRINTGELFF
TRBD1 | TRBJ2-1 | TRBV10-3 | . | TGTGCCATCAGTATGGGGACAGGGGGCTTTGAGCAGTTCTTC | CAISMGTGGFEQFF
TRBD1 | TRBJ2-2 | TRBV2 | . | TGTGCCAGCACTAAGACAGGGGACACCGGGGAGCTGTTTTTT | CASTKTGDTGELFF
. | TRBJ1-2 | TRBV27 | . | TGTGCCAGCAGTTCCGGACACAGTGGCTACACCTTC | CASSSGHSGYTF
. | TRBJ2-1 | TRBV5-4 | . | TGTGCCAGCAGCCCGGCCCCTACACTAGCCGATGAGCAGTTCTTC | CASSPAPTLADEQFF
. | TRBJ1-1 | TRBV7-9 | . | TGTGCCAGCAGCTTATTCGGCGGGGAGGACACTGAAGCTTTCTTT | CASSLFGGEDTEAFF
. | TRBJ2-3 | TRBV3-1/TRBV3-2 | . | TGTGCCAGCAGCCAAGATCTGACAGACAGCACAGATACGCAGTATTTT | CASSQDLTDSTDTQYF
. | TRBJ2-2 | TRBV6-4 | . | TGTGCCAGCAGTTTTAGCGGGAACACCGGGGAGCTGTTTTTT | CASSFSGNTGELFF
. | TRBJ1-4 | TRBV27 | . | TGTGCCAGCAGTTCAGGGCCTCGGCCAATGGGTGAAAAACTGTTTTTT | CASSSGPRPMGEKLFF
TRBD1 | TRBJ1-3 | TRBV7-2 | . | TGTGCCAGCAGCCAACCGGGACAGGGTGGAAACACCATATATTTT | CASSQPGQGGNTIYF
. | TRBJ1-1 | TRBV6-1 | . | TGTGCCAGCAGTGAGAGAAGCGAGAACACTGAAGCTTTCTTT | CASSERSENTEAFF
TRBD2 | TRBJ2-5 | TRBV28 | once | TGTGCCAGCAGTCCCGGGACTAGGGTAGAGACCCAGTACTTC | CASSPGTRVETQYF
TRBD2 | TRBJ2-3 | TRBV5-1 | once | TGCGCCAGCAGCCCGAAATCTAGCGGGAGTAGGGCAGATACGCAGTATTTT | CASSPKSSGSRADTQYF
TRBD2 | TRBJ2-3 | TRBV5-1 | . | TGCGCCAGCAGACACGGACTAGCGGGGGACACAGATACGCAGTATTTT | CASRHGLAGDTDTQYF
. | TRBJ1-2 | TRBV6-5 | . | TGTGCCAGCAGCCTACAGGGATTGAACTATGGCTACACCTTC | CASSLQGLNYGYTF
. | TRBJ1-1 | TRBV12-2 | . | TGTGCAAGTCGCTTAGTACAGGGTTGGGTCACTGAAGCTTTCTTT | CASRLVQGWVTEAFF
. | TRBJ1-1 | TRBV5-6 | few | TGTGCCAGCAGCTTGGAGCAGGGAGGGACTGAAGCTTTCTTT | CASSLEQGGTEAFF
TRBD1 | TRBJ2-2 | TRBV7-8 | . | TGTGCCAGCAGCTTGCCATCAAATGCGGGACAGGTGAACACCGGGGAGCTGTTTTTT | CASSLPSNAGQVNTGELFF
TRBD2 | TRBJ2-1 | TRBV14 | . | TGTGCCAGCAGCCAACTAGCGGGGAGCTACAATGAGCAGTTCTTC | CASSQLAGSYNEQFF
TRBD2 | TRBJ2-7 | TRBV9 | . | TGTGCCAGCAGCAAGGGACTAGCGGGTTCCTCCTACGAGCAGTACTTC | CASSKGLAGSSYEQYF
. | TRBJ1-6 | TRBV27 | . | TGTGCCAGCAGTTCAGACACGAGCTCCTATAATTCACCCCTCCACTTT | CASSSDTSSYNSPLHF
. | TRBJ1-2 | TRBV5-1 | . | TGCGCCAGCAGCTTAGAGAGCGGCGGCTACACCTTC | CASSLESGGYTF
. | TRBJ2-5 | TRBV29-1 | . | TGCAGCGGCGCCCGGGGCCAAGAGACCCAGTACTTC | CSGARGQETQYF
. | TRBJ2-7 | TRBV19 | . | TGTGCCAGTAGTATTAGTGGTAGGGCGGGATCCTACGAGCAGTACTTC | CASSISGRAGSYEQYF
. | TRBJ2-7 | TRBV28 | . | TGTGCCAGCAGAGGACAGAGAGTCTACGAGCAGTACTTC | CASRGQRVYEQYF
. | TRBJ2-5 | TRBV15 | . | TGTGCCACCAGCAGAGTTTTGGACAGCCGAAAGTACCAAGAGACCCAGTACTTC | CATSRVLDSRKYQETQYF
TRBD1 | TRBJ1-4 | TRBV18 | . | TGTGCCAGCTCACCGGGACAGGGGGCCATGGGAAAACTGTTTTTT | CASSPGQGAMGKLFF
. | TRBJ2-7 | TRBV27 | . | TGTGCCAGCAGTTTATTGTTGGGGGGGGCGGAGCAGTACTTC | CASSLLLGGAEQYF
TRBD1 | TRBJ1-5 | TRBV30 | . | TGTGCCTGGAGGGGGGACAGGGAAAGACAGCCCCAGCATTTT | CAWRGDRERQPQHF
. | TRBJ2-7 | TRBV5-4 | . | TGTGCCAGCAGCTCCCGGTTCCTATCCCCCGAGCAGTACTTC | CASSSRFLSPEQYF
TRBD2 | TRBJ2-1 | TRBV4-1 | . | TGCGCCAGCAGCCAAGGACTAGCGGGAGTCTGGAATGAGCAGTTCTTC | CASSQGLAGVWNEQFF
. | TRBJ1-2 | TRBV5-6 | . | TGTGCCACCTCCCCGGACAGAGCTAACTATGGCTACACCTTC | CATSPDRANYGYTF
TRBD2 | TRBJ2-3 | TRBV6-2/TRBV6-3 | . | TGTGCCAGCAGCCTTCTAGCGGGGGGGCGGGGCGCAGATACGCAGTATTTT | CASSLLAGGRGADTQYF
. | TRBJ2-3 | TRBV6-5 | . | TGTGCCAGCAGCCGCGGCGGGGCGACAGATACGCAGTATTTT | CASSRGGATDTQYF
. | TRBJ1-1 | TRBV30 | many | TGTGCCTGGGCAGACAGTCACGACACTGAAGCTTTCTTT | CAWADSHDTEAFF
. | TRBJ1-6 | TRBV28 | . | TGTGCCAGCAGACCTACAGGGAAGAGTAATTCACCCCTCCACTTT | CASRPTGKSNSPLHF
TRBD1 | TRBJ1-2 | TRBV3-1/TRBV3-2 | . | TGTGCCGGCAGCCTGATCGGGACAGGGGACTATGGCTACACCTTC | CAGSLIGTGDYGYTF
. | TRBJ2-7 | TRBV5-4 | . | TGTGCCAGCAGCTTGATAGGCAGGGTAGACGAGCAGTACTTC | CASSLIGRVDEQYF
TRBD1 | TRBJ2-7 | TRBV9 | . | TGTGCCAGCAGCGACGGACAGGGGGTCAACGAGCAGTACTTC | CASSDGQGVNEQYF
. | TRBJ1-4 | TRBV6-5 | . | TGTGCCAGCAGCCCCAGTGGGAGTTCGGAAAAACTGTTTTTT | CASSPSGSSEKLFF
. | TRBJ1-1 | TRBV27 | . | TGTGCCAGCAGTTTATCTCCGGACAGCACCTGGATGAACACTGAAGCTTTCTTT | CASSLSPDSTWMNTEAFF
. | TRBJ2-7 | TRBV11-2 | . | TGTGCCAGCAGCTTAGACGCGGTCACCCCTTACGAGCAGTACTTC | CASSLDAVTPYEQYF
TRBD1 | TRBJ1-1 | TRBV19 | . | TGTGCCACCCAGGGACAGTTGAACACTGAAGCTTTCTTT | CATQGQLNTEAFF
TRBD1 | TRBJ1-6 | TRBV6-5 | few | TGTGCCAGCAGTTCTACAGGGGGTAAAAATTCACCCCTCCACTTT | CASSSTGGKNSPLHF
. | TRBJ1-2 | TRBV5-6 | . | TGTGCCAGCAGCTTGGGGGGCCCCCCCCGGATAGGCTACACCTTC | CASSLGGPPRIGYTF
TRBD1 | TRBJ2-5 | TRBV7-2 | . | TGTGCCAGCAGCATGGGACAGGGGGCCCAAGAGACCCAGTACTTC | CASSMGQGAQETQYF
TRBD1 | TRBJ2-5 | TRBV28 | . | TGTGCCAGCAGTCGTCCGGGACAGGGGCACAAAGAGACCCAGTACTTC | CASSRPGQGHKETQYF
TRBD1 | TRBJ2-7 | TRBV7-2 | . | TGTGCCAGCAGCTCCGACAGGGGCGCCTACGAGCAGTACTTC | CASSSDRGAYEQYF
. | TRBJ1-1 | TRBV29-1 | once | TGCAGCGGAACAGGGTACCACACTGAAGCTTTCTTT | CSGTGYHTEAFF
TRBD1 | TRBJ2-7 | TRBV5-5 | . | TGTGCCAGCAGCCCCCTGACAGGGGCGGCCTCCTACGAGCAGTACTTC | CASSPLTGAASYEQYF
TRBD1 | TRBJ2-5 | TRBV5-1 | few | TGCGCCAGCAGCCCGGGACAGGGGGCCATTCAAGAGACCCAGTACTTC | CASSPGQGAIQETQYF
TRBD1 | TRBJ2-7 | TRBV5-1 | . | TGCGCCAGCAGAGGACAGGGTTCTTCCTACGAGCAGTACTTC | CASRGQGSSYEQYF
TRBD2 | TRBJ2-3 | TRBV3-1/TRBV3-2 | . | TGTGCCAGCAGCCCGCGGGAGAGACTAGCGGGCACAGATACGCAGTATTTT | CASSPRERLAGTDTQYF
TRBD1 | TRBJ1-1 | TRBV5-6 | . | TGTGCCAGCAGGGAGACAGGGGTCCGAACTGAAGCTTTCTTT | CASRETGVRTEAFF
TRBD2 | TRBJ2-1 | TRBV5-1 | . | TGCGCCAGCAGCCCGGGGGGGCCCCTATCCTACAATGAGCAGTTCTTC | CASSPGGPLSYNEQFF
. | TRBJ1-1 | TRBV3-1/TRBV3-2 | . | TGTGCCAGCAGCCAACCTCCGGGGTGGGGGAGGGACACTGAAGCTTTCTTT | CASSQPPGWGRDTEAFF